What follows are 29 T cell receptor beta chains derived from one specimen sequenced in a study of blood T cell dynamics during melanoma immunotherapy. TCRdb keeps only in-frame clones here, not all; method: immunoSEQ multiplex PCR. This repertoire shows approximately 4,500 clones, about 79% found once; its top ten account for 55%. Time point meaning: week 3, after first cycle of checkpoint inhibitor. The input for sequencing was blood, taken from a patient treated with checkpoint blockade. The receptors originated from a human donor with melanoma.

The V and J genes are TRBV10-3 and TRBJ2-7, with a possible D match to TRBD2 (6 bases). V dropped 6 bases and J dropped 6 bases, with 15 bases sitting between them. From germline, CDR1 is ENHRY and CDR2 SYGVKD. This CDR3 has 13 residues. CDR3 nucleotides: TGTGCCATCAGACCCGGGACTCGTGGCGAGCAGTACTTC. Amino acids: CAIRPGTRGEQYF.

The CDR3, as DNA: TGTGCCAGCAGCAACCGACAGGGGACCTACAATGAGCAGTTCTTC. It yields the protein CASSNRQGTYNEQFF. This chain joins TRBV7-9 and TRBJ2-1, with TRBD1 matching over 8 bases. V lost 5 bases to trimming and J lost 2 bases; unmatched junction nucleotides: 5. Germline loops: CDR1 SEHNR, CDR2 FQNEAQ (reference sequence). This CDR3 is built from 15 residues.

The CDR3 loop reads CASSLTKSGELFF. In DNA, the CDR3 is TGTGCCAGCAGCTTAACTAAATCCGGGGAGCTGTTTTTT. This chain links TRBV7-3 with TRBJ2-2; no firm D call. Germline lookup yields CDR1 SGHTA and CDR2 FQGTGA. The CDR3 sequence is 13 residues long. V was pared by 0 bases and J by 6 bases, with 5 bases between.

A few counts support this clone. The chain uses TRBV11-3 and TRBJ2-4; TRBD1 aligns across 8 bases. Germline V CDR1 and CDR2: SGHNT, YENEEA. Germline trimming cut 2 bases from V and 9 bases from J; bases unmatched to any gene: 6. The CDR3 length is 14 residues. CDR3 in amino acids: CASSLFQGAPIQYF. In DNA form, the CDR3 reads TGTGCCAGCAGCTTATTCCAGGGGGCACCCATTCAGTACTTC.

V usage is TRBV5-4 and J usage is TRBJ2-5; the D gene could be TRBD1 or TRBD2 (5 bases each). Germline CDR1 reads SGHNT; CDR2 reads YYREEE (reference sequence). The CDR3 is made up of 16 amino acids. With 0 bases removed from V and 0 bases from J, the gap between germline ends came to 12 bases. Written as DNA, the CDR3 is TGTGCCAGCAGCTTGGTAATGGGGACCCACCAAGAGACCCAGTACTTC. Amino acid sequence: CASSLVMGTHQETQYF. Combining the CDR3 with reference TRBV5-4 and TRBJ2-5 gives the whole variable domain ETGVTQSPTHLIKTRGQQVTLRCSSQSGHNTVSWYQQALGQGPQFIFQYYREEENGRGNFPPRFSGLQFPNYSSELNVNALELDDSALYLCASSLVMGTHQETQYFGPGTRLLVL.

This chain joins TRBV7-9 and TRBJ1-1, with D unclear. Germline V lookup: CDR1 SEHNR, CDR2 FQNEAQ (reference sequence). The CDR3 sequence is 13 residues long. Trimming cost V 11 bases and J 1 base, with 14 bases left between them. The CDR3, as DNA: TGTGCCTGCAATCGGGAGGGGAACACTGAAGCTTTCTTT. This encodes CACNREGNTEAFF.

The chain carries TRBV5-1 and TRBJ2-7; D is unresolved. Germline CDR1 and CDR2: SGHRS and YFSETQ. The CDR3 sequence is 12 residues long. Trimming removed 7 bases at V and 4 bases at J, with 12 bases between. The CDR3 bases are TGCGCCAGCGGTAGGGATGGATACGAGCAGTACTTC. The encoded protein is CASGRDGYEQYF.

The chain has TRBV6-1 and TRBJ1-5, with no clear D. The ends were cut back, 4 bases at V and 0 bases at J, with 7 bases in the middle. Germline CDR1 MNHNS, CDR2 SASEGT. The CDR3 is 14 amino acids. CDR3 sequence reads: CASSVLDSNQPQHF. The CDR3 coding sequence is TGTGCCAGCAGTGTATTAGATAGCAATCAGCCCCAGCATTTT.

This clone was seen just once. The chain combines TRBV7-2 with TRBJ1-5; no definite D call. From germline, CDR1 is SGHTA and CDR2 FQGNSA. The V end lost 3 bases, the J end lost 7 bases, and 16 bases lay between the germline ends. The CDR3 extends over 15 amino acids. The CDR3 sequence is CASSFVPGNGQPQHF. For the CDR3, the DNA is TGTGCCAGCAGCTTTGTACCGGGAAATGGGCAGCCCCAGCATTTT.

This sequence joins TRBV5-4 and TRBJ2-5; no clear D gene. The length of the CDR3 is 14 residues. CDR1 is SGHNT and CDR2 is YYREEE in the germline V gene (reference sequence). V was clipped by 0 bases and J by 0 bases, with 6 bases between them. CDR3 sequence: CASSLDAYQETQYF. The DNA of the CDR3 is TGTGCCAGCAGCTTGGATGCTTACCAAGAGACCCAGTACTTC.

The chain couples TRBV5-6 to TRBJ1-3; no definite D call. Germline V gene lookup returns CDR1 SGHDT and CDR2 YYEEEE. The CDR3 runs to 16 residues. V lost 5 bases, J lost 0 bases, and 15 bases lay in between. The CDR3 DNA follows: TGTGCCAGCAGTTTTCGGGCGGCCGCCTCTGGAAACACCATATATTTT. Protein product: CASSFRAAASGNTIYF.

This clone has just one count. V usage is TRBV11-3 and J usage is TRBJ2-1; no clear D gene. V gave up 0 bases and J gave up 4 bases, with 7 bases separating them. Germline values: CDR1 SGHNT, CDR2 YENEEA. CDR3 length: 14 residues. This chain's CDR3 is CASSLDSDYNEQFF. The CDR3 DNA follows: TGTGCCAGCAGCTTAGATTCGGATTACAATGAGCAGTTCTTC. The whole variable domain, filled in from reference TRBV11-3 and TRBJ2-1, reads EAGVVQSPRYKIIEKKQPVAFWCNPISGHNTLYWYLQNLGQGPELLIRYENEEAVDDSQLPKDRFSAERLKGVDSTLKIQPAELGDSAVYLCASSLDSDYNEQFFGPGTRLTVL.

The chain links TRBV7-9 to TRBJ1-1, with 7 bases that match TRBD1. Looked up from germline, CDR1 is SEHNR and CDR2 is FQNEAQ (reference sequence). The junction had 7 bases not matched to a gene; V was cut back by 7 bases and J by 2 bases. The CDR3 is 14 residues long. CDR3 in amino acids: CASNPRQGNTEAFF. DNA for the CDR3: TGTGCCAGCAACCCCAGACAGGGTAACACTGAAGCTTTCTTT.

In nucleotides, the CDR3 is TGTGCCAGCAGCTTAGGGGACAGGGGGCGAGAGGGCACTGAAGCTTTCTTT. The encoded protein is CASSLGDRGREGTEAFF. The gene calls are TRBV7-6 and TRBJ1-1, with 12 bases fitting TRBD1. The germline CDR1 and CDR2 sequences are SGHVS and FNYEAQ. V lost 1 base, J lost 4 bases, and 7 bases stayed unmatched. The CDR3 has 17 amino acids.

The chain combines TRBV21-1 with TRBJ2-5; the D call of TRBD2 is as the table states it, not checked on the DNA. Judging by the DNA end, TRBJ2-7 fits better; the J call may be wrong. TRBV21-1 is flagged as a pseudogene. There are 17 residues in the CDR3. The chain's CDR3 is CASSKGFGGGPTYEQYF. The CDR3 nucleotides read TGTGCCAGCAGCAAGGGGTTCGGCGGGGGACCTACCTACGAGCAGTACTTC.

The rearrangement uses TRBV5-4 and TRBJ1-6; tentatively, D is TRBD1 (5 bases). The CDR3 extends over 14 amino acids. V was cut by 4 bases and J by 6 bases, with 11 bases left in between. Germline assignment: CDR1 SGHNT and CDR2 YYREEE (reference sequence). In nucleotides, the CDR3 is TGTGCCAGCAGCGGGGCCCCGGCTAATTCACCCCTCCACTTT. Its translation: CASSGAPANSPLHF.

V usage is TRBV6-5 and J usage is TRBJ2-3; 11 bases fit TRBD2. From germline, CDR1 is MNHEY and CDR2 SVGAGI. J was trimmed by 2 bases and V by 6 bases; bases with no gene match: 1. This CDR3 comprises 14 residues. CDR3 sequence reads: CASRLAGVTDTQYF. Here the CDR3 DNA reads TGTGCCAGCAGACTAGCGGGGGTCACAGATACGCAGTATTTT.

This chain uses TRBV7-9 with TRBJ2-2; 7 bases line up with TRBD2. The CDR3 has 14 amino acids. J gave up 2 bases and V 5 bases, and 2 bases lay outside the gene matches. Germline loops: CDR1 SEHNR, CDR2 FQNEAQ (reference sequence). The CDR3 sequence: CASSRGDNTGELFF. The CDR3 bases are TGTGCCAGCAGCCGGGGGGACAACACCGGGGAGCTGTTTTTT.

The chain uses TRBV11-3 and TRBJ1-2; D is possibly TRBD1 (6 bases). The CDR3 is made up of 14 amino acids. The germline V gene encodes CDR1 SGHNT and CDR2 YENEEA. With 5 bases removed from V and 4 bases from J, the gap between germline ends came to 14 bases. This CDR3 is CASSRGPESYGYTF. DNA for the CDR3: TGTGCCAGCAGCCGGGGGCCAGAGAGCTATGGCTACACCTTC. The full variable domain, its missing parts supplied by reference TRBV11-3 and TRBJ1-2, is EAGVVQSPRYKIIEKKQPVAFWCNPISGHNTLYWYLQNLGQGPELLIRYENEEAVDDSQLPKDRFSAERLKGVDSTLKIQPAELGDSAVYLCASSRGPESYGYTFGSGTRLTVV.

This chain connects TRBV6-7 to TRBJ2-7, with D possibly matching TRBD1 (6 bases). TRBV6-7 falls under the ORF class, with uncertain function. The CDR3 sequence is 16 residues long. V shed 3 bases and J shed 3 bases, with 18 bases lying between them. The CDR3 protein is CASSYGERQDRYEQYF. DNA for the CDR3: TGTGCCAGCAGTTATGGGGAACGACAGGACCGCTACGAGCAGTACTTC.

The chain employs TRBV7-8 and TRBJ2-5; D gene uncertain. The V gene's germline CDR1 is SGHVS and CDR2 FQNEAQ. Trimming shortened V by 5 bases and J by 5 bases, and 12 bases separated the two germline ends. This CDR3 contains 13 residues. This CDR3 is CASSPWGWETQYF. DNA of the CDR3: TGTGCCAGCAGCCCTTGGGGTTGGGAGACCCAGTACTTC. The full variable domain, in which reference TRBV7-8 and TRBJ2-5 provide the parts outside the CDR3, is GAGVSQSPRYKVAKRGQDVALRCDPISGHVSLFWYQQALGQGPEFLTYFQNEAQLDKSGLPSDRFFAERPEGSVSTLKIQRTQQEDSAVYLCASSPWGWETQYFGPGTRLLVL.

The chain joins TRBV13 to TRBJ2-7; tentatively, D is TRBD2 (6 bases). Germline V gene sequence: CDR1 PRHDT, CDR2 FYEKMQ (reference sequence). The CDR3 covers 14 residues. Trimming shortened V by 1 base and J by 1 base, and 8 bases separated the two germline ends. The chain's CDR3 is CASSLVAGSYEQYF. The DNA of the CDR3 is TGTGCCAGCAGCTTAGTGGCGGGATCCTACGAGCAGTACTTC.

This clone was found once. The chain couples TRBV6-1 to TRBJ2-1; 11 bases agree with TRBD2. With 1 base clipped from V and 7 bases from J, the junction kept 6 bases outside the gene matches. CDR1 is MNHNS and CDR2 is SASEGT in the germline V gene. The CDR3 contains 16 residues. This chain's CDR3 is CASSEGPPSGGNEQFF. In DNA, the CDR3 is TGTGCCAGCAGTGAAGGTCCGCCTAGCGGGGGGAATGAGCAGTTCTTC.

The chain uses TRBV7-3 and TRBJ2-3; 11 nucleotides agree with TRBD2. Germline V CDR1 and CDR2: SGHTA, FQGTGA. This CDR3 is built from 18 residues. Unmatched junction bases numbered 10, after V lost 2 bases and J lost 3 bases. Here the CDR3 reads CASSLGLAGGRWTDTQYF. The CDR3 DNA reads TGTGCCAGCAGCTTAGGGCTAGCGGGGGGCCGTTGGACAGATACGCAGTATTTT.

This clone turned up a few times. The J gene is TRBJ2-7, the V gene TRBV11-3; D possibly uses TRBD1 or TRBD2 (5 bases each). Germline CDR1 reads SGHNT; CDR2 reads YENEEA. The V end was cut by 5 bases, the J end by 9 bases, with 17 bases between. The CDR3 sequence is 13 residues long. The CDR3, as DNA: TGTGCCAGCAGCCGGGACGACCGCCAAGGGCAGTACTTC. This codes for CASSRDDRQGQYF.

To note about this clone: The junction does not match germline at one end; this may be a read error. This sample also contains other DNA sequences that code for the same CDR3. The chain combines TRBV7-8 with TRBJ1-4, with D possibly being TRBD1 (5 bases). Looked up from germline, CDR1 is SGHVS and CDR2 is FQNEAQ. This CDR3 is built from 14 residues. In DNA, the CDR3 is TGTGCCAGCAGCAGCCGCCGGGGCCCGAAGCAACTGTTTTTC. Its protein product is CASSSRRGPKQLFF.

This clone was detected a few times. The chain combines TRBV25-1 with TRBJ2-2, with D perhaps matching TRBD1 (6 bases). The CDR3 sequence is 17 residues long. From germline, CDR1 is MGHDK and CDR2 SYGVNS. The V gene lost 5 bases and the J gene lost 2 bases, with 18 bases spanning the gap. CDR3 sequence reads: CASSPTRDTLNTGELFF. CDR3 DNA sequence: TGTGCCAGCAGTCCCACCCGGGACACACTCAACACCGGGGAGCTGTTTTTT.

The chain has TRBV6-5 and TRBJ2-1, with D perhaps given as TRBD1 or TRBD2 (7 bases each). This CDR3 has 15 amino acids. The V end lost 4 bases, the J end lost 4 bases, and 14 bases lay between the germline ends. CDR1 and CDR2 from the germline V gene are MNHEY and SVGAGI. The CDR3 nucleotides are TGTGCCAGCAGTTCCACAGGGGAGGGGTACAATGAGCAGTTCTTC. This codes for CASSSTGEGYNEQFF.

This chain connects TRBV30 to TRBJ2-7, with D tentatively TRBD1 (6 bases). Germline lookup yields CDR1 GTSNPN and CDR2 SVGIG (reference sequence). V was cut by 0 bases and J by 9 bases, with 12 bases left in between. The CDR3 loop spans 12 amino acids. The CDR3, as DNA: TGTGCCTGGAGTGTAGGGGGTCGAACGCAGTACTTC. Translating gives CAWSVGGRTQYF.